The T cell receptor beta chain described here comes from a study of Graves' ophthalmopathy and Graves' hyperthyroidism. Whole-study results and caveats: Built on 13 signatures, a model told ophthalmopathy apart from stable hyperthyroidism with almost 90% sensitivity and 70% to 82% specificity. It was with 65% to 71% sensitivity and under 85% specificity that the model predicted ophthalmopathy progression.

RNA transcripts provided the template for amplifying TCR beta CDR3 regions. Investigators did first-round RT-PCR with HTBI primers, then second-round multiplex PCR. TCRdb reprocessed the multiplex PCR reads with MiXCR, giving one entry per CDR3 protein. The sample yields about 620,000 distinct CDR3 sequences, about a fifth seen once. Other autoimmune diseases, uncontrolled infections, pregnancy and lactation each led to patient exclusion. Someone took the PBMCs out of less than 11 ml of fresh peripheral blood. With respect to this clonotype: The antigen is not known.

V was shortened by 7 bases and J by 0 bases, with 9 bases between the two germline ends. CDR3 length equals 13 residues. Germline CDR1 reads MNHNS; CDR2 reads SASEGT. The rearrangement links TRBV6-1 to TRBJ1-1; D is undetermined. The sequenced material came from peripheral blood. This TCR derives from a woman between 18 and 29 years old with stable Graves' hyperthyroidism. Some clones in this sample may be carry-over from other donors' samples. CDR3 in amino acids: CASTLLLNTEAFF. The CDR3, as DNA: TGTGCCAGCACTCTGTTGTTGAACACTGAAGCTTTCTTT.